This TCR beta chain was sequenced in a study of shared clonotypes between healthy human individuals. As defined, naive CD8 cells were CD45RO-negative and positively selected for CCR7, with terminally differentiated effector memory CD45RA+ cells excluded. The study drew all its donors from Caucasian adults living in Nashville, Tennessee. Clones were read by immunoSEQ multiplex PCR, and TCRdb kept only the in-frame ones, dropping some. The data contain millions of clones, about 95% of them singletons. This clonotype was sampled from a man between 18 and 29 years old in good health. The material sequenced was naive CD8+ T cells sorted from blood.

CDR3 in DNA: TGTGCCAGCAGCCCCGGCCCCGGGGAGCTGTTTTTT. It specifies CASSPGPGELFF. This rearrangement joins TRBV5-6 to TRBJ2-2; D is undetermined. The V gene lost 4 bases and the J gene lost 6 bases, with 7 bases spanning the gap. This CDR3 contains 12 residues. Germline lookup yields CDR1 SGHDT and CDR2 YYEEEE.